The 3 T cell receptor beta chains below all came from one sample that was sequenced in a study of cytomegalovirus exposure and HLA in healthy donors. It was with 60 Vbeta and 13 Jbeta primers that the PCR ran. Data came from immunoSEQ multiplex PCR; TCRdb stores just in-frame clones and leaves some out. The sample has around 130,000 clones, around 9% seen once. Sample: PBMCs. Receptors were obtained from a man aged 35 to 55 in good health and CMV-seronegative.

This clone has only a few counts. The CDR3, as DNA: TGTGCCAGCAGGCTAGCCGAGGGACAGGGGAATGAAAAACTGTTTTTT. Translating it yields CASRLAEGQGNEKLFF. The V gene is TRBV7-2, the J gene TRBJ1-4, with 10 bases matching TRBD1. J lost 5 bases, V lost 6 bases, and 9 bases had no gene match. CDR1 is SGHTA and CDR2 is FQGNSA in the germline V gene. The CDR3 is 16 residues long.

The table lists this clone with a few counts. The chain couples TRBV7-8 to TRBJ2-1, with D possibly being TRBD2 (6 bases). The CDR3 contains 14 residues. Germline CDR1 is SGHVS and CDR2 is FQNEAQ. Between the trimmed V and J ends, which lost 1 base and 8 bases, there was a span of 12 bases. CDR3 amino acids: CASSLGFGGDEQFF. The CDR3 DNA reads TGTGCCAGCAGCTTAGGTTTCGGAGGGGATGAGCAGTTCTTC.

This clone was seen only a few times. The rearrangement uses TRBV5-8 and TRBJ2-7; 11 nucleotides agree with TRBD1. V lost 5 bases and J lost 2; bases outside the gene matches: 6. The CDR3 length is 15 residues. Germline CDR1 is SGHTS and CDR2 is YDEGEE. This chain's CDR3 is CASSSPGQGAYEQYF. The CDR3 DNA sequence: TGTGCCAGCAGTTCACCGGGACAGGGGGCCTACGAGCAGTACTTC.